This T cell receptor beta chain was recorded in a study of blood T cell repertoires in COVID-19. Authors' processing steps: Estimates of nucleated cell counts were drawn from the amplification of reference gene primers. The method was immunoSEQ multiplex PCR; TCRdb's version includes in-frame clones alone and lacks a portion of them. Clonal size and the V and J genes are those of that table, whereas D and trimming came from the DNA. Of a few hundred thousand clones listed, roughly 90% were seen once; the top ten hold about 2.9%. Germline V gene sequence: CDR1 SGHNT, CDR2 YYREEE (reference sequence). The CDR3 covers 14 residues. The V end was cut by 1 base, the J end by 4 bases, with 8 bases between.

Material: peripheral blood. V is TRBV5-4 and J is TRBJ1-4; tentatively, D is TRBD1 (5 bases). The TCR comes from a woman younger than 45 with COVID-19, enrolled during active disease. DNA for the CDR3: TGTGCCAGCAGCTTGACCAGGGATAATGAAAAACTGTTTTTT. It translates to CASSLTRDNEKLFF.